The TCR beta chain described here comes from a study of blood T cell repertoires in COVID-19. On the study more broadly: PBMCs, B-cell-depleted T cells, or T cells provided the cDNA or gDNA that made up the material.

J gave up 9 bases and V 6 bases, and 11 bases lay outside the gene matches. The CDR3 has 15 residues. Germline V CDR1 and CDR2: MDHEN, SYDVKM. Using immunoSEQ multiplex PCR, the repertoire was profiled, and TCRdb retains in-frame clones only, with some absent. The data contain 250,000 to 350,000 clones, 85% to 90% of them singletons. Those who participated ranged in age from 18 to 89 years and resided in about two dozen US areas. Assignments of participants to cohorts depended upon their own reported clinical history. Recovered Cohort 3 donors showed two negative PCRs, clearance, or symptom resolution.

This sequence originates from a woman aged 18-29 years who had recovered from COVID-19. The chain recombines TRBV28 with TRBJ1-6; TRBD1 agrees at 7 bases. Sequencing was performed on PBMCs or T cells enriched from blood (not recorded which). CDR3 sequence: CASSQTTGLGSPLHF. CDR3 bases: TGTGCCAGCAGCCAGACGACAGGGTTGGGTTCACCCCTCCACTTT.